This T cell receptor beta chain was identified during a study of response to subunit inactivated influenza vaccine. TCRdb processed the RT-PCR reads anew with MiXCR; each CDR3 protein has one entry. Here the sample spans fewer than 600,000 distinct CDR3 sequences, approximately 6.9% being singletons. Trimming cost V 6 bases and J 1 base; bases outside gene matches: 6. The CDR3 loop spans 15 amino acids. Study findings and constraints: Authors suggested that a seasonal influenza vaccination recruits few new T cells each time.

This clonotype has just a few counts. What it binds is not known. This chain connects TRBV12-3 or TRBV12-4 to TRBJ2-3, with 8 bases identical to TRBD2. The receptor's source is a man aged 50 to 69 who received an inactivated influenza vaccine. The input for sequencing was PBMCs from blood, taken roughly 24 months after vaccination. CDR3 bases: TGTGCCAGCAGAGCAGCGGGGGCACGCACAGATACGCAGTATTTT. Residues: CASRAAGARTDTQYF.